Listed below are T cell receptor beta chains from one sample, sequenced in a study of cytomegalovirus exposure and HLA in healthy donors. TCRdb's table, derived via immunoSEQ multiplex PCR, lists solely in-frame clones and lacks some. The repertoire holds 110,000 to 150,000 clones, with 70% as singletons. Sequenced material: PBMCs. These receptors all come from a woman aged 25 to 39 in good health and CMV-seronegative. CDR3s include the opening cysteine and the closing phenylalanine or tryptophan. D genes are given only for firm matches. Rows may omit the clone size; those that give it use once, few, many or a size class.

V gene	J gene	clone size	D gene	CDR3 DNA	CDR3 protein
TRBV10-3	TRBJ2-5	few	TRBD2	TGTGCCATCAGTGAATTCCAAGCGGGAGAAGGAGAGACCCAGTACTTC	CAISEFQAGEGETQYF
TRBV2	TRBJ2-2	.	.	TGTGCCAGCACTCGGGACTCGATAACCGGGGAGCTGTTTTTT	CASTRDSITGELFF
TRBV6-1	TRBJ2-5	.	.	TGTGCCAGCAGTTTAATACAGGGTCCTCAAGAGACCCAGTACTTC	CASSLIQGPQETQYF
TRBV7-2	TRBJ1-4	.	.	TGTGCCAGCAGCTTACAGATTCTTGAAAAACTGTTTTTT	CASSLQILEKLFF
TRBV7-2	TRBJ1-1	.	TRBD1	TGTGCCAGCAGCTTATTTGGGACAGGGGTTGGGAACACTGAAGCTTTCTTT	CASSLFGTGVGNTEAFF
TRBV5-1	TRBJ1-2	.	TRBD1	TGCGCCAGCAGCACAGGACAGGGCCCCTTCAATGGCTACACCTTC	CASSTGQGPFNGYTF
TRBV2	TRBJ2-5	.	TRBD2	TGTGCCAGCAGTGACGGGGGGGCCCAGTACTTC	CASSDGGAQYF
TRBV9	TRBJ1-3	once	.	TGTGCCAGCAGCGGGGGGGGAGCTAATCCTGGAAACACCATATATTTT	CASSGGGANPGNTIYF
TRBV19	TRBJ1-5	.	.	TGTGCCAGCCAGAGGGTTGTGGGCAATCAGCCCCAGCATTTT	CASQRVVGNQPQHF
TRBV7-3	TRBJ1-4	once	TRBD1	TGTGCCAGCAGCTTGGGACAGGGCGAAAAACTGTTTTTT	CASSLGQGEKLFF
TRBV6-5	TRBJ2-7	.	TRBD1	TGTGCCAGCAGACGAACAGGGGCCTACGAGCAGTACTTC	CASRRTGAYEQYF
TRBV4-1	TRBJ2-3	.	.	TGCGCCAGCAGCCAAGAGGGAACTAGCTCTAGCACAGATGCGCAGTATTTT	CASSQEGTSSSTDAQYF
TRBV28	TRBJ1-2	.	.	TGTGCCAGCAGTCTTTCGGGAAACCCGTCCTATGGCTACACCTTC	CASSLSGNPSYGYTF
TRBV2	TRBJ1-1	.	.	TGTGCCAGCAGAGGACAGATGGACACTGAAGCTTTCTTT	CASRGQMDTEAFF
TRBV28	TRBJ2-7	.	TRBD1	TGTGCCAGTAACCCGGGACAGAGCTCCTACGAGCAGTACTTC	CASNPGQSSYEQYF
TRBV11-3	TRBJ2-3	.	.	TGTGCCAGCAGCTTCTCCCGCACAGATACGCAGTATTTT	CASSFSRTDTQYF